These 30 T cell receptor beta chains originate from one sample sequenced in a study of CD4 T cells in relation to SARS-CoV-2 and coronaviruses. Unexposed donor CD4+ T cells date from about 2010-2018, before the COVID-19 pandemic. Some clones are missing from TCRdb's copy, which holds only in-frame ones; the method was immunoSEQ multiplex PCR. The sample lists roughly 71,000 clones; 87% were seen once. Sequenced: memory CD4+ T cells from PBMCs. The receptor source for this set is a human donor in good health.

The J gene is TRBJ2-5, the V gene TRBV9; no firm D call. The CDR3 is 14 residues long. With 0 bases removed from V and 5 bases from J, the gap between germline ends came to 11 bases. CDR1 and CDR2 (germline): SGDLS, YYNGEE. The CDR3 sequence: CASSVEQDAETQYF. The CDR3, as DNA: TGTGCCAGCAGCGTAGAGCAGGACGCCGAGACCCAGTACTTC.

V and J are TRBV24-1 and TRBJ2-3; D is ambiguous. Germline V CDR1 and CDR2: KGHDR, SFDVKD. V lost 2 bases and J 6 bases, leaving 5 bases between the germline ends. This CDR3 region has 12 residues. As DNA, the CDR3 is TGTGCCACCAGTGATTACGCGGATACGCAGTATTTT. Its protein product is CATSDYADTQYF.

V gene TRBV10-1 combines with J gene TRBJ2-5; maybe TRBD2 (5 bases). Deletions cut 0 bases from V and 7 bases from J, with 9 bases between. Germline CDR1 and CDR2: WNHNN and SYGVQD (reference sequence). The CDR3 loop spans 13 amino acids. The CDR3 is CASSESRAGTQYF. DNA of the CDR3: TGCGCCAGCAGTGAGTCGAGGGCGGGGACCCAGTACTTC.

This rearrangement joins TRBV5-1 to TRBJ2-7; either TRBD1 or TRBD2 may supply D (6 bases each). Germline assignment: CDR1 SGHRS and CDR2 YFSETQ. This CDR3 is built from 14 residues. V lost 0 bases and J lost 3, with 10 bases in between. The CDR3 region is CASSLGTAGYEQYF. CDR3 sequence (DNA): TGCGCCAGCAGCTTGGGGACAGCGGGCTACGAGCAGTACTTC.

This chain links TRBV9 with TRBJ2-2; D is uncertain. Germline values: CDR1 SGDLS, CDR2 YYNGEE. CDR3 size: 14 residues. V was cut by 0 bases and J by 7 bases, with 10 bases left in between. CDR3 amino acids: CASSVGNRNGELFF. The CDR3 DNA sequence: TGTGCCAGCAGCGTAGGGAACCGGAACGGGGAGCTGTTTTTT.

The V call is TRBV9, the J call TRBJ1-1; 7 nucleotides line up with TRBD1. CDR1 and CDR2 (germline): SGDLS, YYNGEE. This CDR3 has 14 residues. Trimming at V came to 4 bases and at J to 3 bases, leaving 6 bases not matched to a gene. CDR3 sequence reads: CASSPHTGDTEAFF. For the CDR3, the DNA is TGTGCCAGCAGCCCGCATACAGGGGACACTGAAGCTTTCTTT.

This clone is a singleton in its sample. V and J are TRBV28 and TRBJ2-3; D might be TRBD1 (6 bases). V was trimmed by 7 bases and J by 1 base, leaving 12 bases between them. The CDR3 has 14 amino acids. From germline, CDR1 is MDHEN and CDR2 SYDVKM. The CDR3 protein is CASNVQGRTDTQYF. CDR3 sequence (DNA): TGTGCCAGCAACGTCCAGGGGCGCACAGATACGCAGTATTTT.

The CDR3 region is CASSTTGGATEAFF. The CDR3 DNA reads TGTGCCAGCAGTACGACAGGGGGCGCGACTGAAGCTTTCTTT. The gene calls are TRBV6-5 and TRBJ1-1; the match to TRBD1 covers 10 bases. Germline CDR1 is MNHEY and CDR2 is SVGAGI. Losses at the gene ends were 5 bases for V and 5 bases for J; bases not matched to a gene: 5. CDR3 length equals 14 residues.

This chain links TRBV18 with TRBJ2-5; 13 nucleotides align to TRBD2. Germline trimming cut 3 bases from V and 3 bases from J; bases unmatched to any gene: 7. This CDR3 spans 17 amino acids. Germline V gives CDR1 KGHSH, CDR2 LQKENI. The CDR3 DNA reads TGTGCCAGCTCACCTTCTTGGACTAGCGGGGGAGAAGAGACCCAGTACTTC. Translating gives CASSPSWTSGGEETQYF.

The genes are TRBV7-2 and TRBJ1-1; 7 bases map to TRBD1. The trim removed 2 bases at V and 8 bases at J, leaving 2 bases unmatched. The CDR3 totals 12 residues. CDR1 is SGHTA and CDR2 is FQGNSA in the germline V gene. CDR3 nucleotides: TGTGCCAGCAGCTTAAAACAGGGGGAAGCTTTCTTT. Translation gives CASSLKQGEAFF.

This rearrangement joins TRBV27 to TRBJ2-2; weak D call: TRBD2 (5 bases). Trimming pared 2 bases from V and 4 bases from J, leaving 11 bases between. The CDR3 has 15 amino acids. Germline CDR1 is MNHEY and CDR2 is SMNVEV (reference sequence). CDR3 in DNA: TGTGCCAGCAGTTTAGTACCCGAGGGCACCGGGGAGCTGTTTTTT. Its translation: CASSLVPEGTGELFF.

This clone was observed a handful of times. V is TRBV19 and J is TRBJ2-2; D is undetermined. Germline V gene lookup returns CDR1 LNHDA and CDR2 SQIVND (reference sequence). The length of the CDR3 is 12 residues. The V end was cut by 7 bases, the J end by 9 bases, with 12 bases between. CDR3 nucleotides: TGTGCCAGTATACTAATCCCGTGGGAGCTGTTTTTT. The encoded protein is CASILIPWELFF. The whole variable domain, remainder taken from reference TRBV19 and TRBJ2-2, is DGGITQSPKYLFRKEGQNVTLSCEQNLNHDAMYWYRQDPGQGLRLIYYSQIVNDFQKGDIAEGYSVSREKKESFPLTVTSAQKNPTAFYLCASILIPWELFFGEGSRLTVL.

This clone was counted once. The chain recombines TRBV3-1 (or the pseudogene TRBV3-2) with TRBJ1-4; the D is unclear. This CDR3 contains 14 residues. V lost 0 bases and J 4 bases, leaving 6 bases between the germline ends. Germline-derived CDR1 and CDR2 are LGHDT and YNNKEL (reference sequence). The CDR3 nucleotides read TGTGCCAGCAGCCAAGAGGGGTTTAATGAAAAACTGTTTTTT. Protein product: CASSQEGFNEKLFF.

The chain has TRBV3-1 (or the pseudogene TRBV3-2) and TRBJ2-7; D is uncertain. Trimming removed 2 bases at V and 3 bases at J, with 8 bases between. The CDR3 contains 13 residues. The germline gives CDR1 LGHDT, CDR2 YNNKEL (reference sequence). The CDR3 DNA reads TGTGCCAGCAGCCAATGGTCGTTCTACGAGCAGTACTTC. Its protein is CASSQWSFYEQYF.

This clone was observed a single time. The V gene is TRBV6-5, the J gene TRBJ2-5; 9 bases line up with TRBD1. J gave up 3 bases and V 4 bases, and 0 bases lay outside the gene matches. CDR3 length: 13 residues. Per germline, CDR1 MNHEY and CDR2 SVGAGI. As DNA, the CDR3 is TGTGCCAGCAGTTGGGACAGGGAAGAGACCCAGTACTTC. It yields the protein CASSWDREETQYF.

A single count supports this clone. The gene calls are TRBV5-1 and TRBJ2-1, with 10 bases identical to TRBD2. V dropped 5 bases and J dropped 1; count of bases not matched to a gene: 6. CDR3 length equals 16 residues. Germline values: CDR1 SGHRS, CDR2 YFSETQ. CDR3 sequence: CASRTSGLGSYNEQFF. As DNA, the CDR3 is TGCGCCAGCAGGACTAGCGGGCTGGGTTCCTACAATGAGCAGTTCTTC.

This rearrangement joins TRBV7-2 to TRBJ2-1; 10 nucleotides line up with TRBD1. There are 15 residues in the CDR3. The junction had 12 bases not matched to a gene; V was cut back by 10 bases and J by 6 bases. Per the germline V gene, CDR1 is SGHTA and CDR2 is FQGNSA. The CDR3 DNA reads TGTGCCACCAACCAGGGAGGGACAGGGGCCAATGAGCAGTTCTTC. It is translated as CATNQGGTGANEQFF.

The chain recombines TRBV4-2 with TRBJ2-7, with D possibly called TRBD1 or TRBD2 (5 bases each). The V end was cut by 2 bases, the J end by 11 bases, with 19 bases between. The germline V gene has CDR1 LGHNA and CDR2 YNFKEQ. The CDR3 runs to 14 residues. The CDR3 DNA sequence: TGTGCCAGCAGCCAACCCCTTGCTGGGGACGGCAAGTACTTC. Its protein product is CASSQPLAGDGKYF.

The rearrangement links TRBV7-9 to TRBJ2-5; D is undetermined. The V and J ends lost 1 base and 5 bases respectively, with 8 bases between them. The CDR3 consists of 13 residues. Germline CDR1 SEHNR, CDR2 FQNEAQ (reference sequence). Written as DNA, the CDR3 is TGTGCCAGCAGCTTAGGGGTAGGGGAGACCCAGTACTTC. It translates to CASSLGVGETQYF.

J is TRBJ1-1 and V is TRBV11-2; a possible D gene is TRBD1 (5 bases). The CDR3 sequence is 16 residues long. Germline lookup yields CDR1 SGHAT and CDR2 FQNNGV. Trimming pared 4 bases from V and 5 bases from J, leaving 20 bases between. The CDR3 loop reads CASSSALSGGKTEAFF. The CDR3 DNA sequence: TGTGCCAGCAGCTCCGCGCTCTCGGGGGGAAAAACTGAAGCTTTCTTT.

The rearrangement uses TRBV24-1 and TRBJ1-1; perhaps TRBD1 as D (5 bases). The CDR3 consists of 14 residues. Germline CDR1 KGHDR, CDR2 SFDVKD. Trimming shortened V by 0 bases and J by 8 bases, and 12 bases separated the two germline ends. The CDR3 sequence is CATSDLNRPTEAFF. Written as DNA, the CDR3 is TGTGCCACCAGTGATTTGAACAGGCCTACCGAAGCTTTCTTT.

V and J are TRBV4-3 and TRBJ1-4, with D maybe TRBD1 (6 bases). Germline CDR1 and CDR2: LGHNA and YSLEER. V lost 4 bases, J lost 8 bases, and 11 bases lay in between. The CDR3 sequence is 13 residues long. The CDR3 DNA reads TGCGCCAGCAGCCTTCGGGGGGGCGAAAAACTGTTTTTT. Translation gives CASSLRGGEKLFF.

The chain joins TRBV7-8 to TRBJ1-1; 8 positions agree with TRBD1. Unmatched junction bases numbered 7, after V lost 5 bases and J lost 5 bases. The CDR3 loop spans 14 amino acids. CDR1 SGHVS and CDR2 FQNEAQ come from the germline V gene. This CDR3 is CASSRDRGRTEAFF. CDR3 bases: TGTGCCAGCAGCCGAGACAGGGGACGAACTGAAGCTTTCTTT.

V is TRBV6-5 and J is TRBJ1-5; no firm D call. The CDR3 length is 13 residues. Trimming cost V 6 bases and J 1 base, with 7 bases left between them. Per germline, CDR1 MNHEY and CDR2 SVGAGI. The DNA for the CDR3 is TGTGCCAGCAGCCGAGGAAGCAATCAGCCCCAGCATTTT. It translates to CASSRGSNQPQHF.

The rearrangement links TRBV6-5 to TRBJ1-2, with D perhaps TRBD1 (6 bases). The CDR3 runs 15 residues. Germline CDR1 reads MNHEY; CDR2 reads SVGAGI. V shed 5 bases and J shed 7 bases, with 20 bases lying between them. As DNA, the CDR3 is TGTGCCAGCAGTCCCACCTCGCCAGGGGTAAGTGGCTACACCTTC. Translating it yields CASSPTSPGVSGYTF.

The CDR3 DNA is TGCGCCAGCAGCTTGGAAGGCTTTGGTAATGAAAAACTGTTTTTT. Translating gives CASSLEGFGNEKLFF. This chain uses TRBV5-1 with TRBJ1-4, with D uncertain. V was trimmed by 0 bases and J by 4 bases, leaving 10 bases between them. The CDR3 has 15 amino acids. The germline V gene encodes CDR1 SGHRS and CDR2 YFSETQ.

CDR3 sequence: CAWRDSYNSPLHF. CDR3 sequence (DNA): TGTGCCTGGAGGGACAGTTATAATTCACCCCTCCACTTT. The chain joins TRBV30 to TRBJ1-6; possible D gene TRBD1, 6 bases. The CDR3 length is 13 residues. The germline gives CDR1 GTSNPN, CDR2 SVGIG (reference sequence). Trimming stripped 3 bases from V and 4 bases from J, with 7 bases between.

This chain connects TRBV28 to TRBJ2-7; D gene unclear. CDR1 is MDHEN, CDR2 SYDVKM, per germline. V lost 8 bases, J lost 3 bases, and 14 bases lay in between. The CDR3 extends over 13 amino acids. CDR3 in amino acids: CASSFADYYEQYF. In DNA form, the CDR3 reads TGTGCCAGCTCCTTTGCAGATTACTACGAGCAGTACTTC.

The chain recombines TRBV18 with TRBJ2-1, with D maybe TRBD1 (5 bases). Germline lookup yields CDR1 KGHSH and CDR2 LQKENI. CDR3 length: 13 residues. V was pared by 5 bases and J by 12 bases, with 17 bases between. The CDR3 sequence is CASSTVGELGQFF. In DNA, the CDR3 is TGTGCCAGCTCAACGGTAGGGGAATTAGGGCAGTTCTTC.

This chain's CDR3 is CASSPTSGRAGNEQFF. The CDR3 DNA sequence: TGCGCCAGCAGTCCGACTAGCGGGAGGGCCGGCAATGAGCAGTTCTTC. The chain employs TRBV5-1 and TRBJ2-1; TRBD2 aligns across 14 bases. Trimming took 5 bases from V and 6 from J; bases not matched to a gene: 7. The germline CDR1 and CDR2 sequences are SGHRS and YFSETQ. This CDR3 contains 16 residues.